This T cell receptor (beta chain) stems from a study of T cells in Graves' hyperthyroidism and ophthalmopathy. The CDR3 extends over 14 amino acids. The germline V and J ends were trimmed by 3 bases and 2 bases, with 11 bases remaining between them. Germline V gene sequence: CDR1 MGHRA, CDR2 YSYEKL. Template material for amplifying TCR beta CDR3 regions consisted of RNA transcripts. The HTBI primer set was used in a first-round RT-PCR of the TCR CDR3. TCRdb re-derived calls from the multiplex PCR reads in MiXCR, one entry per CDR3 protein. The sample holds approximately 350,000 distinct CDR3 sequences; roughly 15% are singletons and the top ten take about 20%.

The receptor was isolated from an older woman with Graves' ophthalmopathy. What was sequenced was blood. This chain joins TRBV4-1 and TRBJ2-7; TRBD1 is a possible D gene (6 bases). DNA for the CDR3: TGCGCCAGCAGCCATTCTACAGGGCCCTACGAGCAGTACTTC. It codes for CASSHSTGPYEQYF.